The 9 T cell receptor beta chains in this list originate from one sample, sequenced in a study of T cells after somatic rescue of genetic block. Generated by immunoSEQ multiplex PCR, the TCRdb table keeps only in-frame clones and is missing some. The profile covers about 68,000 clones, with 85% to 95% appearing a single time and around 3% taken by the ten largest. Source material: peripheral blood mononuclear cells (PBMCs). These receptor sequences come from a man aged 40-49 years.

This clone showed up just a few times. The chain has TRBV2 and TRBJ1-6; the D gene is possibly TRBD1 (6 bases). Germline V gene lookup returns CDR1 SNHLY and CDR2 FYNNEI. This CDR3 is 13 amino acids long. V lost 7 bases and J lost 7, with 11 bases in between. The CDR3 sequence: CASTRTENSPLHF. In DNA, the CDR3 is TGTGCCAGCACCCGGACAGAGAATTCACCCCTCCACTTT.

The chain uses TRBV5-4 and TRBJ2-3, with D maybe TRBD1 (6 bases). The CDR3 length is 13 residues. Looked up from germline, CDR1 is SGHNT and CDR2 is YYREEE (reference sequence). The germline V and J ends were trimmed by 7 bases and 3 bases, with 12 bases remaining between them. The CDR3 DNA follows: TGTGCCAGCGGACGAAGGGGGACAGATACGCAGTATTTT. It encodes CASGRRGTDTQYF. The full variable domain, its missing parts supplied by reference TRBV5-4 and TRBJ2-3, is ETGVTQSPTHLIKTRGQQVTLRCSSQSGHNTVSWYQQALGQGPQFIFQYYREEENGRGNFPPRFSGLQFPNYSSELNVNALELDDSALYLCASGRRGTDTQYFGPGTRLTVL.

The chain links TRBV19 to TRBJ2-1; 7 bases align to TRBD2. The V segment lost 11 bases and the J segment 7 bases; nucleotides outside the gene matches: 17. Germline V CDR1 and CDR2: LNHDA, SQIVND (reference sequence). The CDR3 extends over 15 amino acids. The CDR3 spells CAETGGERGRNEQFF. For the CDR3, the DNA is TGTGCCGAAACGGGGGGAGAAAGGGGAAGGAATGAGCAGTTCTTC.

V usage is TRBV11-2 and J usage is TRBJ2-7, with D hard to call. Trimming pared 5 bases from V and 7 bases from J, leaving 15 bases between. Germline lookup yields CDR1 SGHAT and CDR2 FQNNGV. The CDR3 covers 13 residues. The CDR3 reads CASSPARYSEQYF. Written as DNA, the CDR3 is TGTGCCAGCAGCCCAGCGCGGTACTCGGAGCAGTACTTC.

The chain has TRBV28 and TRBJ1-3; a weak D match, TRBD1 (5 bases). The V end lost 8 bases, the J end lost 4 bases, and 15 bases lay between the germline ends. CDR1 and CDR2 (germline): MDHEN, SYDVKM. There are 14 residues in the CDR3. The CDR3 DNA is TGTGCCAGCGGCCCCCGGGGGAAGGGAAACACCATATATTTT. This codes for CASGPRGKGNTIYF.

The chain combines TRBV7-9 with TRBJ2-6; D ambiguous. Germline CDR1 is SEHNR and CDR2 is FQNEAQ (reference sequence). The CDR3 is 13 amino acids. V was pared by 0 bases and J by 3 bases, with 0 bases between. CDR3 bases: TGTGCCAGCAGCTTAGCTGGGGCCAACGTCCTGACTTTC. Translation: CASSLAGANVLTF.

The gene calls are TRBV11-2 and TRBJ2-3, with a weak D call TRBD2 (5 bases). Germline V gene sequence: CDR1 SGHAT, CDR2 FQNNGV. The CDR3 consists of 15 residues. The germline V and J ends were trimmed by 1 base and 4 bases, with 12 bases remaining between them. CDR3 in DNA: TGTGCCAGCAGCTTAGTATATGGGAGCTCAGATACGCAGTATTTT. Translated, it gives CASSLVYGSSDTQYF.

The V call is TRBV28, the J call TRBJ1-5, with D hard to call. V was shortened by 3 bases and J by 3 bases, with 9 bases between the two germline ends. The CDR3 totals 14 residues. Germline V gives CDR1 MDHEN, CDR2 SYDVKM. The CDR3 region has the DNA TGTGCCAGCAGTTTGGGCGGCCTCAATCAGCCCCAGCATTTT. This sequence encodes CASSLGGLNQPQHF. Full variable domain (missing parts from reference TRBV28 and TRBJ1-5): DVKVTQSSRYLVKRTGEKVFLECVQDMDHENMFWYRQDPGLGLRLIYFSYDVKMKEKGDIPEGYSVSREKKERFSLILESASTNQTSMYLCASSLGGLNQPQHFGDGTRLSIL.

The chain has TRBV10-1 and TRBJ2-3; 8 nucleotides agree with TRBD2. Germline V gene data show CDR1 as WNHNN and CDR2 as SYGVQD (reference sequence). The junction had 8 bases not matched to a gene; V was cut back by 3 bases and J by 6 bases. This CDR3 comprises 15 residues. CDR3 in DNA: TGCGCCAGCAGTGAAGGGGTAGCGGGGAGGGATACGCAGTATTTT. This translates into CASSEGVAGRDTQYF.